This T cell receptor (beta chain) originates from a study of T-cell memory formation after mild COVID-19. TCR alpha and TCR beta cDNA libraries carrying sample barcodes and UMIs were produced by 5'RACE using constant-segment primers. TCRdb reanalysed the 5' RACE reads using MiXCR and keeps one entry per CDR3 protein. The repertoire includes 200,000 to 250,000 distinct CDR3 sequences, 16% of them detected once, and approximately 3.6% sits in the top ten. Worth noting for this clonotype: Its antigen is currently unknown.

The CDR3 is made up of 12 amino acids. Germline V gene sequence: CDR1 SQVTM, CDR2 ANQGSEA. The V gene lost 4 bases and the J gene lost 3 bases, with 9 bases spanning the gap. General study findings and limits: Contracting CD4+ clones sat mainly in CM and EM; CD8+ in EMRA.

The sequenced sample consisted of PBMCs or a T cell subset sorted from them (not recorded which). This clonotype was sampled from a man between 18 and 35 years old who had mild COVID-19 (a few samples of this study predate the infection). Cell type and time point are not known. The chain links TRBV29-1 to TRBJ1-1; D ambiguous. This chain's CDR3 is CSVGRVDTEAFF. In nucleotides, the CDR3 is TGCAGCGTTGGGAGGGTGGACACTGAAGCTTTCTTT.